A selection of T cell receptor beta chains follows, all from one sample in a study of blood T cell repertoires in COVID-19. Assay: immunoSEQ multiplex PCR; the TCRdb copy retains only in-frame clones and omits some. The sample lists 15,000 to 20,000 clones, around 80% occurring once. Material: peripheral blood. The receptors shown here come from a middle-aged man with active or convalescent COVID-19. Each CDR3 is given with its conserved first and last residue. D genes are given only for firm matches. Clone sizes are given selectively: once, few, many, or a class where the clone is expanded.

TGTGCCAGCAGCGTAACAGGGTTCTACGAGCAGTACTTC | CASSVTGFYEQYF | TRBJ2-7 | - | TRBV14 | -
TGTGCCTGGGGGACGGGGTACTCTGGGGCCAACGTCCTGACTTTC | CAWGTGYSGANVLTF | TRBJ2-6 | - | TRBV30 | -
TGTGCACAAAAAAGGCGGGGGGGCGGCGATACGCAGTATTTT | CAQKRRGGGDTQYF | TRBJ2-3 | - | TRBV13 | TRBD2
TGTGCCAGCAGACCACAGGGGACGTTCAATCAGCCCCAGCATTTT | CASRPQGTFNQPQHF | TRBJ1-5 | - | TRBV2 | TRBD1
TGTGCCAGCAGCACGGGACAGGGGGGAAACATTCAGTACTTC | CASSTGQGGNIQYF | TRBJ2-4 | - | TRBV11-1 | TRBD1
TGTGCCAGCAGAGACAGGGGGATTGGCTACACCTTC | CASRDRGIGYTF | TRBJ1-2 | - | TRBV2 | TRBD1
TGTGCCAGCAGTTACTCCAGGGGAACTAACTATGGCTACACCTTC | CASSYSRGTNYGYTF | TRBJ1-2 | - | TRBV6-2/TRBV6-3 | -
TGCGCCAGCAGCCCGGCCACAGGGGGGACCTACAATGAGCAGTTCTTC | CASSPATGGTYNEQFF | TRBJ2-1 | - | TRBV5-1 | TRBD1
TGCGCCAGCAGCCCCAGACAGGAAACTTACAATGAGCAGTTCTTC | CASSPRQETYNEQFF | TRBJ2-1 | - | TRBV5-1 | -
TGTGCCAGCAGTGAAGTGGTCGGCAGGGCGTACAATCAGCCCCAGCATTTT | CASSEVVGRAYNQPQHF | TRBJ1-5 | once | TRBV2 | -
TGTGCCAGCAGCCAAGATAGGCGGGGGGCCGCCTACGAGCAGTACTTC | CASSQDRRGAAYEQYF | TRBJ2-7 | - | TRBV3-1/TRBV3-2 | TRBD2
TGTGCCAGCAGCCGGGACAACGGAAACACCATATATTTT | CASSRDNGNTIYF | TRBJ1-3 | - | TRBV7-2 | -
TGTGCCAGCAGCGCCGGGGAGGGGAATACTCAGCCCCAGCATTTT | CASSAGEGNTQPQHF | TRBJ1-5 | - | TRBV9 | -
TGTGCCAGCAGTTATCAGGGGGAAAAACTGTTTTTT | CASSYQGEKLFF | TRBJ1-4 | - | TRBV6-5 | -
TGTGCCAGCAGCCCCCCTAGCGGGGGGGCCGGCAAAAACATTCAGTACTTC | CASSPPSGGAGKNIQYF | TRBJ2-4 | - | TRBV3-1/TRBV3-2 | TRBD2
TGCAGCGTAAGACGGGGGGCCGCCTACAATGAGCAGTTCTTC | CSVRRGAAYNEQFF | TRBJ2-1 | - | TRBV29-1 | -
TGTGCCAGCAGCTTAGGCAGGGGGAGCTTTAACTATGGCTACACCTTC | CASSLGRGSFNYGYTF | TRBJ1-2 | few | TRBV11-2 | TRBD1
TGTGCCAGCAGTTTATCGGACATGTACACTGAAGCTTTCTTT | CASSLSDMYTEAFF | TRBJ1-1 | few | TRBV27 | -
TGTGCCAGCAGCTTCGGCAGGGGAACTCAGCCCCAGCATTTT | CASSFGRGTQPQHF | TRBJ1-5 | - | TRBV7-3 | -
TGTGCCAGCAGTTGGACAGGGAAGGGGGGGGTTACGCAGTATTTT | CASSWTGKGGVTQYF | TRBJ2-3 | once | TRBV6-5 | -
TGTGCCTGGACCCTTCGGTCCCCTCAAGATGGCTACACCTTC | CAWTLRSPQDGYTF | TRBJ1-2 | - | TRBV30 | -
TGTGCCAGCAGTCGGAACTATGGCTACACCTTC | CASSRNYGYTF | TRBJ1-2 | - | TRBV25-1 | -